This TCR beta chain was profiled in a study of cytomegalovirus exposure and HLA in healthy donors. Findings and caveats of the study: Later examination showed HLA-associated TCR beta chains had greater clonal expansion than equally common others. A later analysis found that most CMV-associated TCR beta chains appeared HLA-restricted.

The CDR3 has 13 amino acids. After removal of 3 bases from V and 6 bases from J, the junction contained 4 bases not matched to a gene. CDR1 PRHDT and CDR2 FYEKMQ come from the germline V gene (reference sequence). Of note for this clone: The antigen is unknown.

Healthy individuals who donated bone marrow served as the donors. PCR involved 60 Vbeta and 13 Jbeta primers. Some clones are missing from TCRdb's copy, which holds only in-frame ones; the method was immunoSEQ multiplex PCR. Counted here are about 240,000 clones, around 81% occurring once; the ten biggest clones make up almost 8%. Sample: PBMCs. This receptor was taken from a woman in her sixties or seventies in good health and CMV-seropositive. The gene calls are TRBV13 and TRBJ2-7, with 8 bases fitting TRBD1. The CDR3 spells CASSFAGGVEQYF. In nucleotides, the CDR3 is TGTGCCAGCAGCTTTGCAGGGGGCGTCGAGCAGTACTTC.